A single T cell receptor (beta chain) is shown here with its context. Its antigen remains unknown. The data were obtained in a study of OX40 agonist ivuxolimab in advanced cancers. Whole-study context: Patients were dosed intravenously with ivuxolimab at 0.01 to 10 mg/kg every 2 weeks. A partial response was reached by three patients: one with hepatocellular carcinoma and two with cutaneous melanoma.

CDR3 length equals 13 residues. V was shortened by 4 bases and J by 1 base, with 6 bases between the two germline ends. Germline lookup yields CDR1 SGHRS and CDR2 YFSETQ. Study-wide results and caveats: Normalized expansion of T-cell clones was also low for some nonresponders. CD8+ T cells averaged more expanded clones than CD4+.

The table came from immunoSEQ multiplex PCR; TCRdb's copy has only in-frame clones and leaves some out. Among tens of thousands of clones listed, roughly nine tenths were seen once. The sequenced sample was CD4+ or CD8+ T cells sorted from blood, obtained in a trial of the OX40 agonist ivuxolimab. The origin of this receptor is an adult with an advanced solid tumor such as melanoma, head and neck, liver or kidney cancer. The J gene is TRBJ1-3, the V gene TRBV5-1; D unclear. CDR3: CASSAGSGNTIYF. The CDR3 DNA is TGCGCCAGCAGCGCGGGTTCTGGAAACACCATATATTTT.